The present entry profiles one T cell receptor beta chain with its context. Its antigen target is currently unknown. No much larger clonotype is one base removed from it; base qualities were not supplied. V and J lose 4 bases and 3 bases, and a span of 10 bases separates them. The cysteine opens and the phenylalanine closes a CDR3 of 14 amino acids. Of all the DNA, just the CDR3 is kept, 42 bases in frame from base 1. CDR1 and CDR2 are read off the germline V gene as MDHEN and SYDVKM. Patients with a history of autoimmune disease or receiving systemic immunosuppression were excluded from the trial. Peripheral blood for TCR sequencing was collected from all dose cohorts at baseline, on cycle 4 day 1, and on cycle 7 day 1. Samples came from an open-label, multicenter, first-in-human phase I dose-escalation trial of ivuxolimab. The trial enrolled adults with locally advanced or metastatic head and neck squamous cell, hepatocellular, melanoma or renal cell carcinoma. Before TCR sequencing, CD4+ T cells and CD8+ T cells were sorted from peripheral blood as separate populations.

This sample was taken from a study of OX40 agonist ivuxolimab in advanced cancers. With regard to the full study: Ivuxolimab was a fully human IgG2 agonistic monoclonal antibody targeting the costimulatory receptor OX40 (CD134). Intravenous ivuxolimab was administered to patients every 2 weeks at six dose levels: 0.01, 0.1, 0.3, 1.5, 3 and 10 mg/kg. Among the 52 dose-escalation patients, about 20 had hepatocellular carcinoma, approximately 15 melanoma, 9 renal cell carcinoma and 9 head and neck cancer. The dose-escalation cohort was about 87% male with a mean age of approximately 60 years, ranging from roughly 20 to 80. Patients were allowed to have had prior anti-PD-1, anti-PD-L1 or anti-CTLA-4 therapy, and around two fifths of the dose-escalation patients had been treated with checkpoint inhibitors. Three dose-escalation patients achieved partial responses, one with hepatocellular carcinoma and two with cutaneous melanoma. Peripheral TCRbeta sequencing was intended to test whether TCR sequence diversity was altered and clonal T-cell expansion was caused by ivuxolimab. The paper covers the monotherapy dose-escalation part of the phase I ivuxolimab trial, which included N ≈ 57 patients.

The research as a whole found: Low levels of normalized T-cell clonal expansion were also seen in some patients who did not respond. At doses from 0.1 to 3.0 mg/kg, clonal expansion was seen in both CD4+ and CD8+ blood T cells between baseline and week 6. Partial responders in the 0.1-3.0 mg/kg groups had among the lowest normalized peripheral clonal expansion, especially among CD8+ T cells. Which antigens the clonally expanded peripheral T cells were specific for was not determined. After ivuxolimab, CD8+ T cells had more expanded clones than CD4+ T cells on average.

Genomic DNA was isolated from the sorted cells so that the TCRbeta CDR3 region could be sequenced. TCRbeta CDR3 regions were sequenced using the immunoSEQ Assay. Entries here come from immuneACCESS through TCRdb and include only in-frame sequences with V and J called. Some clones fail to appear in such tables; in the studies checked, an unresolved V gene covers under half of the shortfall, and the cause of the remainder is unknown. Within this sample are roughly 38,000 clones, with roughly 90% of them counted one time only. The ten largest clonotypes hold roughly a fifth of the sample. Here the chain combines TRBV28 and TRBJ1-5; the D gene cannot be named for sure. The material sequenced was CD4+ or CD8+ T cells sorted from blood, taken in a trial of the OX40 agonist ivuxolimab. This receptor was taken from an adult with an advanced solid tumor such as melanoma, head and neck, liver or kidney cancer. The bases are TGTGCCAGCAGTTGGGTAAAGTACAATCAGCCCCAGCATTTT. Its protein is CASSWVKYNQPQHF.